These T cell receptor beta chains were read from a single sample in a study of metastatic and nonmetastatic thyroid tumors. TCRdb reanalyzed the PCR reads via MiXCR. The sample lists 55,000 to 75,000 clones, more than 15% occurring once. The sample comprised blood. The receptor set was obtained from a female donor with papillary thyroid cancer or a benign thyroid nodule (not recorded which). Some clones in this sample may be carry-over from other donors' samples. Each CDR3 is given with its conserved first and last residue. D genes are given only for firm matches. Rows may omit the clone size; those that give it use once, few, many or a size class.

J gene | V gene | D gene | clone size | CDR3 protein | CDR3 DNA
TRBJ2-6 | TRBV19 | - | many | CASSEQHSGANVLTF | TGTGCCAGTAGTGAACAGCACTCTGGGGCCAACGTCCTGACTTTC
TRBJ2-7 | TRBV28 | TRBD2 | many | CASSPTWEGLGEQYF | TGTGCCAGCAGTCCGACGTGGGAGGGCCTTGGCGAGCAGTACTTC
TRBJ1-3 | TRBV6-1 | - | many | CASRVGQNPGNTIYF | TGTGCCAGCAGGGTGGGACAAAACCCTGGAAACACCATATATTTT
TRBJ2-3 | TRBV7-3 | - | many | CASSLGTDTQYF | TGTGCCAGCAGCTTAGGAACAGATACGCAGTATTTT
TRBJ1-2 | TRBV20-1 | - | - | CSALGGDGKANGYTF | TGCAGTGCCCTCGGTGGGGATGGGAAGGCGAATGGCTACACCTTC
TRBJ1-2 | TRBV6-2/TRBV6-3 | - | few | CASIYSTGLGYTF | TGTGCCAGCATTTACTCGACTGGGCTTGGCTACACCTTC
TRBJ2-7 | TRBV11-3 | TRBD1 | many | CASSLYGDRGYEQYF | TGTGCCAGCAGCTTATACGGGGACAGAGGCTACGAGCAGTACTTC
TRBJ2-1 | TRBV30 | - | - | CAWAGGYNEQFF | TGTGCCTGGGCCGGGGGTTACAATGAGCAGTTCTTC
TRBJ2-2 | TRBV29-1 | - | many | CSVEAGVTGELFF | TGCAGCGTTGAGGCAGGGGTTACCGGGGAGCTGTTTTTT
TRBJ1-6 | TRBV27 | - | - | CASSLGAQGRRSPLHF | TGTGCCAGCAGTTTAGGAGCCCAGGGAAGAAGATCACCCCTCCACTTT
TRBJ2-2 | TRBV11-2 | TRBD2 | once | CASSFPAWGEGDTGELFF | TGTGCCAGCAGCTTCCCCGCGTGGGGGGAGGGTGACACCGGGGAGCTGTTTTTT
TRBJ2-1 | TRBV4-1 | TRBD2 | once | CASSQEGGLAGVEQFF | TGCGCCAGCAGCCAAGAGGGTGGACTAGCGGGAGTCGAGCAGTTCTTC
TRBJ2-7 | TRBV11-3 | - | many | CASSRSVAVLSYEQYF | TGTGCCAGCAGCCGCTCCGTAGCGGTCCTCTCCTACGAGCAGTACTTC
TRBJ2-2 | TRBV7-2 | TRBD2 | many | CASSSGTKNTGELFF | TGTGCCAGCAGCTCGGGGACTAAGAACACCGGGGAGCTGTTTTTT
TRBJ2-1 | TRBV27 | - | many | CASMVGVYNEQFF | TGTGCCAGCATGGTGGGAGTTTACAATGAGCAGTTCTTC
TRBJ2-1 | TRBV5-6 | TRBD2 | - | CASSLELAGVEQFF | TGTGCCAGCAGCTTGGAACTAGCGGGAGTTGAGCAGTTCTTC
TRBJ2-7 | TRBV12-3/TRBV12-4 | TRBD1 | few | CASRRTGGYEQYF | TGTGCCAGTCGCCGGACAGGGGGCTACGAGCAGTACTTC
TRBJ2-7 | TRBV19 | TRBD1 | many | CASSSRGTGDSYEQYF | TGTGCCAGTAGTAGCCGGGGGACAGGGGATAGCTACGAGCAGTACTTC
TRBJ2-7 | TRBV28 | TRBD1 | - | CASSHRDRATYEQYF | TGTGCCAGCAGTCACCGGGACAGGGCCACCTACGAGCAGTACTTC
TRBJ1-1 | TRBV20-1 | - | - | CSATEGGNTEAFF | TGCAGTGCTACTGAAGGGGGGAACACTGAAGCTTTCTTT
TRBJ2-5 | TRBV6-1 | TRBD2 | - | CASSREVGVYQETQYF | TGTGCAAGCTCGCGGGAGGTCGGGGTATACCAAGAGACCCAGTACTTC
TRBJ2-2 | TRBV30 | TRBD2 | - | CAWSGGNSGRGTTGELFF | TGTGCCTGGAGTGGAGGAAATAGCGGGAGGGGAACCACCGGGGAGCTGTTTTTT
TRBJ1-1 | TRBV9 | - | - | CPSSVEGATEAFF | TGTCCCAGCAGCGTAGAAGGGGCTACTGAAGCTTTCTTT
TRBJ2-7 | TRBV12-3/TRBV12-4 | - | few | CASSPGARQVSYEQYF | TGTGCCAGCAGTCCCGGCGCCCGACAGGTTTCTTACGAGCAGTACTTC
TRBJ2-7 | TRBV20-1 | TRBD2 | few | CSARDFSGTEQYF | TGCAGTGCTAGAGATTTTAGCGGGACCGAGCAGTACTTC
TRBJ2-7 | TRBV3-1 | - | many | CASSQGRHPYEQYF | TGTGCCAGCAGCCAGGGGCGGCACCCCTACGAGCAGTACTTC
TRBJ2-5 | TRBV19 | TRBD1 | many | CASSLPGQQETQYF | TGTGCCAGTAGTCTCCCGGGACAGCAAGAGACCCAGTACTTC
TRBJ2-5 | TRBV4-2 | - | once | CASSQNPKQGRDETQYF | TGTGCCAGCAGCCAAAACCCGAAACAGGGACGGGATGAGACCCAGTACTTC
TRBJ1-1 | TRBV9 | - | many | CASSVAYRGTEAFF | TGTGCCAGCAGCGTAGCTTATCGGGGGACTGAAGCTTTCTTT
TRBJ1-5 | TRBV6-1 | - | few | CASSPNANQPQHF | TGTGCCAGCAGCCCGAACGCGAATCAGCCCCAGCATTTT
TRBJ1-2 | TRBV2 | TRBD1 | many | CASEGAIGYTF | TGTGCCAGTGAGGGGGCAATCGGCTACACCTTC
TRBJ2-6 | TRBV6-1 | - | many | CASSAQPLGANVLTF | TGTGCCAGCAGCGCACAGCCTCTTGGGGCCAACGTCCTGACTTTC
TRBJ1-5 | TRBV6-1 | TRBD1 | many | CASSGTGGNQPQHF | TGTGCCAGCAGTGGGACAGGTGGGAATCAGCCCCAGCATTTT
TRBJ2-7 | TRBV30 | - | - | CAWSEGNEQYF | TGTGCCTGGAGTGAGGGGAACGAGCAGTACTTC
TRBJ2-3 | TRBV27 | TRBD2 | - | CASSYQRELGDTQYF | TGTGCCAGCAGTTACCAGCGGGAGCTGGGAGATACGCAGTATTTT
TRBJ1-2 | TRBV5-8 | - | many | CASSLGIGRGGYGYTF | TGTGCCAGCAGCTTGGGAATCGGCCGTGGTGGCTATGGCTACACCTTC